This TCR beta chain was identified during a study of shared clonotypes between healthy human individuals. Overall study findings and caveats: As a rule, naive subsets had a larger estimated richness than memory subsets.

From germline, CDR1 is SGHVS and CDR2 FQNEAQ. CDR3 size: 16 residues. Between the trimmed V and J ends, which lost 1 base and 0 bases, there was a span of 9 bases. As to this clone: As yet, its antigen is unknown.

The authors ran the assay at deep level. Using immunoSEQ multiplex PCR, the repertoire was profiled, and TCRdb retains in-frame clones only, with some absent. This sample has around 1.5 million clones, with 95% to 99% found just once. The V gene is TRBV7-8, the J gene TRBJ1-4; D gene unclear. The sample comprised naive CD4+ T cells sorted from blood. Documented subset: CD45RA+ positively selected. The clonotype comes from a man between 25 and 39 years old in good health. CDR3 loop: CASSLVFPATNEKLFF. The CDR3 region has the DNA TGTGCCAGCAGCTTAGTGTTTCCAGCAACTAATGAAAAACTGTTTTTT.